The entry that follows covers one T cell receptor (beta chain) sequence. Libraries were prepared by immunoSEQ multiplex PCR; TCRdb keeps only in-frame clonotypes and omits some of them. Among 350,000 to 500,000 clones listed, around nine tenths were seen once. This sample is part of a study of blood T cell repertoires in COVID-19. The CDR3 has 16 amino acids. Participants in the exposed group had met a COVID-19 case in the 2 weeks before joining the study. Sequenced material: PBMCs or T cells enriched from blood (not recorded which). The TCR was taken from a woman in her late teens or twenties who had been exposed to COVID-19. The chain couples TRBV21-1 to TRBJ2-5; TRBD1 is the table's D call, not checked against the DNA. TRBV21-1 is designated a pseudogene. DNA of the CDR3: TGTGCCAGGGAAGGACAGGGGGAACACTTCCAAGAGACCCAGTACTTC. It specifies CAREGQGEHFQETQYF.